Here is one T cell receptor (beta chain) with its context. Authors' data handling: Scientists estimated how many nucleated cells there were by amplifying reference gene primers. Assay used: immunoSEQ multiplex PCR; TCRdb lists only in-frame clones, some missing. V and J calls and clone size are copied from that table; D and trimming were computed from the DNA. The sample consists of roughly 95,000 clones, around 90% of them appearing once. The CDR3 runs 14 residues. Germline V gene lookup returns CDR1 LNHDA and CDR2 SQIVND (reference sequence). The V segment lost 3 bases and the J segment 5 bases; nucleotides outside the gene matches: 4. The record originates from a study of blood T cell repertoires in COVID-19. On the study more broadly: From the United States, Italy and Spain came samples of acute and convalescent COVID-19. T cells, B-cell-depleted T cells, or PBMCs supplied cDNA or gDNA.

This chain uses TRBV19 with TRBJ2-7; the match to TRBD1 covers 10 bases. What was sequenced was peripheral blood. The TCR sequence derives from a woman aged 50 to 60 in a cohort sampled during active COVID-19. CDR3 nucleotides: TGTGCCAGTAGTATTGGACAGGGGGTACACGAGCAGTACTTC. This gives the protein CASSIGQGVHEQYF.